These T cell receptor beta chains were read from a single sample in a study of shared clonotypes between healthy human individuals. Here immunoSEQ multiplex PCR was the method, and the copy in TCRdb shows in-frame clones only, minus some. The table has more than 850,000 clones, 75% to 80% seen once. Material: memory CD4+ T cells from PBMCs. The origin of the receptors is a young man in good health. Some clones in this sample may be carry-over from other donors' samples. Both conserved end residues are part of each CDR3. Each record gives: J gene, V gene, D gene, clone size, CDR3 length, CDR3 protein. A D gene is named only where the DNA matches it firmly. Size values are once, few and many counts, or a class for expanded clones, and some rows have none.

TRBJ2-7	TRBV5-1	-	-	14	CASSLVEGGYEQYF
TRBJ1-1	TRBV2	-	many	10	CASSYTEAFF
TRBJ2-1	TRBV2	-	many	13	CASAPSVYNEQFF
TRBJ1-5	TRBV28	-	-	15	CASSLPENSNQPQHF
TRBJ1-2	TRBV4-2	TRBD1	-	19	CASSQEPNRDRGRRAGYTF
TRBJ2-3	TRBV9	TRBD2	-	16	CASSVEGLAGADTQYF
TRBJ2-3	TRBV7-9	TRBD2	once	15	CASSLVAGGRDTQYF
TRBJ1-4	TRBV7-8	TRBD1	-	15	CASSPLGGSRDRLFF
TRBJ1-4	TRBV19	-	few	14	CASSKGRTNEKLFF
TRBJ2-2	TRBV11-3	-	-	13	CASSSRTTGELFF
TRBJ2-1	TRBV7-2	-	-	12	CASSGRFDEQFF
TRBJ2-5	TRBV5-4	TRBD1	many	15	CASSLGTGYQETQYF
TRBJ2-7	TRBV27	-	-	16	CASRLTPGTGLYEQYF
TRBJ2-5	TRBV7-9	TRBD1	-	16	CASSLSIAGGLETQYF